This entry is about one TCR beta chain. Its antigen is unknown. No much larger clone exists at a distance of one base, and base qualities are not known. Receptors were amplified or captured by the immunoSEQ multiplex PCR assay. TCRdb retrieved this table from immuneACCESS and kept in-frame rearrangements only. Not all clones are present; in checked studies, unresolved V genes account for under half, and no reason is known for the remainder. The sample data list roughly 14,000 clones, and 87% of these were observed just once. 7.9% of the sample comes from the top ten. Samples were obtained from patients with Merkel cell carcinoma. Based on the germline V gene, the CDR1 and CDR2 sequences are SGHDT and YYEEEE. Trimming costs V 0 bases and J 3 bases, and their ends lie 10 bases apart. Including cysteine and phenylalanine, the CDR3 has 14 amino acids. The entry retains the CDR3 DNA only, 42 bases that are in frame from base 1.

The sample comes from a study of T cells and Merkel cell carcinoma outcomes (TCRdb year 2020). Describing the broader study: The study looked at whether the tumor T-cell repertoire and T-cell density could predict clinical outcome in patients with Merkel cell carcinoma.

What the work shows at the level of the full study, not this receptor alone: Clinical outcomes in Merkel cell carcinoma patients were reported to be predicted by T-cell repertoire features combined with T-cell density.

The source of this sequence is a human donor with Merkel cell carcinoma. The receptor chain draws on TRBV5-6 and TRBJ2-7, with the D call perhaps TRBD1 or TRBD2, each one matching 5 bases. Sequencing was done on a sample of tumor tissue from Merkel cell carcinoma. In nucleotide form, the sequence is TGTGCCAGCAGCTTGGCTCGGGACGACTACGAGCAGTACTTC. This gives the protein CASSLARDDYEQYF.